One and the same sample provided the 32 T cell receptor beta chains below, sequenced in a study of blood T cell repertoires in COVID-19 (TCRdb year 2020). The method was the immunoSEQ multiplex PCR assay. In its TCRdb copy, this immuneACCESS table keeps in-frame sequences only and misses some clones. Where compared with another copy, unresolved V genes explain less than half of these, and the others have no known cause. The sample yields some 67,000 clones; roughly 79% were counted once. The ten largest clonotypes hold 5.5% to 7% of the sample. The material sequenced was peripheral blood. The receptors come from a woman aged 55-69 years with acute or convalescent COVID-19.

This sequence joins TRBV9 and TRBJ1-3; D remains unclear. The length of the CDR3 is 17 residues. Germline values: CDR1 SGDLS, CDR2 YYNGEE. The ends were cut back, 4 bases at V and 0 bases at J, with 17 bases in the middle. Here the CDR3 reads CASSSRNQVSSGNTIYF. DNA of the CDR3: TGTGCCAGCAGCTCCAGAAATCAGGTTAGCTCTGGAAACACCATATATTTT.

This clone was counted only a few times. CDR3: CASSAQGVNTGELFF. CDR3 DNA sequence: TGTGCCAGCAGTGCCCAGGGGGTTAACACCGGGGAGCTGTTTTTT. V gene TRBV2 combines with J gene TRBJ2-2; TRBD1 matches at 7 bases. This CDR3 is built from 15 residues. In germline, CDR1 is SNHLY, CDR2 FYNNEI. V dropped 4 bases and J dropped 2; count of bases not matched to a gene: 4.

The gene calls are TRBV6-6 and TRBJ1-1; D perhaps matches TRBD1 (5 bases). CDR1 is MNHNY, CDR2 SVGAGI, per germline (reference sequence). The V and J ends lost 2 bases and 3 bases respectively, with 13 bases between them. This CDR3 is 15 amino acids long. The CDR3 nucleotides read TGTGCCAGCAGTTACGCTTGGCAGGGCGACACTGAAGCTTTCTTT. The encoded protein is CASSYAWQGDTEAFF.

The rearrangement uses TRBV5-6 and TRBJ1-2; D remains unclear. Trimming cost V 2 bases and J 7 bases, with 9 bases left between them. CDR1 is SGHDT and CDR2 is YYEEEE in the germline V gene. This CDR3 spans 12 amino acids. The CDR3 protein is CASSFGEGGYTF. Written as DNA, the CDR3 is TGTGCCAGCAGCTTTGGGGAGGGTGGCTACACCTTC.

This clone has only a few counts. The CDR3 region is CASRSGQGLGANVLTF. The DNA for the CDR3 is TGTGCCAGCAGGTCTGGACAGGGTTTAGGGGCCAACGTCCTGACTTTC. The gene calls are TRBV7-2 and TRBJ2-6, with 8 bases aligning to TRBD1. Germline values: CDR1 SGHTA, CDR2 FQGNSA. The ends lost 6 bases at V and 4 bases at J; junction bases unmatched: 8. The CDR3 has 16 residues.

The gene calls are TRBV6-2 or TRBV6-3 and TRBJ1-5, with a weak D call TRBD1 (5 bases). CDR1 is MNHEY and CDR2 is SVGEGT in the germline V gene. The CDR3 runs to 16 residues. V lost 5 bases and J 0 bases, leaving 14 bases between the germline ends. CDR3 sequence reads: CASSIFRAPSNQPQHF. The CDR3, as DNA: TGTGCCAGCAGTATCTTCAGGGCCCCTAGCAATCAGCCCCAGCATTTT.

The rearrangement joins TRBV5-5 to TRBJ1-2; D perhaps matches TRBD1 (5 bases). Germline V lookup: CDR1 SGHKS, CDR2 YYEKEE (reference sequence). Trimming cost V 0 bases and J 5 bases, with 11 bases left between them. The CDR3 has 14 residues. The CDR3, as DNA: TGTGCCAGCAGCTTGGCGGGACTCGCTTATGGCTACACCTTC. Encoded protein: CASSLAGLAYGYTF.

The chain links TRBV7-2 to TRBJ1-1, with 9 bases fitting TRBD1. The CDR3 totals 16 residues. Germline CDR1 and CDR2: SGHTA and FQGNSA. V trimming: 6 bases; J trimming: 4 bases; junction bases outside the gene matches: 12. CDR3 residues: CASRLTGGSVRTEAFF. Here the CDR3 DNA reads TGTGCCAGCAGACTTACAGGGGGCTCGGTACGCACTGAAGCTTTCTTT.

The chain is built from TRBV11-2 and TRBJ2-7; 7 nucleotides match TRBD1. Germline V gene data show CDR1 as SGHAT and CDR2 as FQNNGV. The J segment lost 4 bases and the V segment lost 3 bases, leaving 3 bases of the junction unmatched. CDR3 length: 13 amino acids. CDR3 residues: CASSLGQLYEQYF. The CDR3 DNA is TGTGCCAGCAGCTTGGGACAGCTTTACGAGCAGTACTTC.

V is TRBV5-1 and J is TRBJ2-2, with 7 bases matching TRBD2. Germline lookup yields CDR1 SGHRS and CDR2 YFSETQ. J lost 6 bases, V lost 0 bases, and 5 bases had no gene match. The CDR3 consists of 15 residues. CDR3 DNA sequence: TGCGCCAGCAGCTTGGACCCGGGAGGCCCCGGGGAGCTGTTTTTT. Translated, it gives CASSLDPGGPGELFF.

The chain is built from TRBV7-9 and TRBJ2-2, with D possibly matching TRBD1 (5 bases). CDR1 and CDR2 from the germline V gene are SEHNR and FQNEAQ (reference sequence). Trimming stripped 4 bases from V and 7 bases from J, with 10 bases between. There are 13 residues in the CDR3. CDR3 coding DNA: TGTGCCAGCAGCTCCTCAGGGTACGGGGAGCTGTTTTTT. It translates to CASSSSGYGELFF.

V is TRBV1 and J is TRBJ1-2. TRBV1 is a documented pseudogene. This CDR3 has 14 amino acids. The CDR3 region has the DNA TGCACCAGCAGCCAAACAAGTCGCGGGGATGGCTACACCTTC. Protein: CTSSQTSRGDGYTF.

This clone was recorded only once. The gene calls are TRBV9 and TRBJ2-7; possibly TRBD1 for D (6 bases). V lost 4 bases and J lost 3, with 14 bases in between. There are 14 residues in the CDR3. Germline loops: CDR1 SGDLS, CDR2 YYNGEE. The CDR3 DNA is TGTGCCAGCAGCCCGGTGGGACAAAACTACGAGCAGTACTTC. Encoded protein: CASSPVGQNYEQYF.

The chain combines TRBV5-1 with TRBJ1-4; no clear D. CDR1 is SGHRS, CDR2 YFSETQ, per germline. The CDR3 covers 12 residues. V shed 3 bases and J shed 8 bases, with 8 bases lying between them. The DNA for the CDR3 is TGCGCCAGCAGCTCGGGAGGGGAAAAACTGTTTTTT. It codes for CASSSGGEKLFF. Filled out from reference TRBV5-1 and TRBJ1-4, the complete variable domain reads KAGVTQTPRYLIKTRGQQVTLSCSPISGHRSVSWYQQTPGQGLQFLFEYFSETQRNKGNFPGRFSGRQFSNSRSEMNVSTLELGDSALYLCASSSGGEKLFFGSGTQLSVL.

This clone has just a few counts. This chain links TRBV5-1 with TRBJ2-2; no definite D call. From germline, CDR1 is SGHRS and CDR2 YFSETQ. CDR3 length: 14 amino acids. V was shortened by 4 bases and J by 6 bases, with 13 bases between the two germline ends. CDR3 DNA: TGCGCCAGCAGCACTCGACAAAGGCCCGGGGAGCTGTTTTTT. It encodes CASSTRQRPGELFF.

The chain is built from TRBV7-9 and TRBJ1-4; a possible D gene is TRBD1 (5 bases). CDR3 size: 15 residues. Deletions cut 1 base from V and 7 bases from J, with 13 bases between. Germline lookup yields CDR1 SEHNR and CDR2 FQNEAQ (reference sequence). CDR3 nucleotides: TGTGCCAGCAGCTTAGGGGTCCCTGGGGCTGAAAAACTGTTTTTT. Encoded protein: CASSLGVPGAEKLFF. Complete variable domain (other parts from reference TRBV7-9 and TRBJ1-4): DTGVSQNPRHKITKRGQNVTFRCDPISEHNRLYWYRQTLGQGPEFLTYFQNEAQLEKSRLLSDRFSAERPKGSFSTLEIQRTEQGDSAMYLCASSLGVPGAEKLFFGSGTQLSVL.

The gene calls are TRBV4-2 and TRBJ2-1, with D tentatively TRBD2 (5 bases). CDR1 and CDR2 (germline): LGHNA, YNFKEQ. The CDR3 covers 12 residues. V was pared by 8 bases and J by 0 bases, with 5 bases between. The DNA of the CDR3 is TGTGCCAGCGGGAGCTCCTACAATGAGCAGTTCTTC. This translates into CASGSSYNEQFF.

The V call is TRBV6-6, the J call TRBJ1-4; D uncertain. V lost 4 bases and J 0 bases, leaving 9 bases between the germline ends. Germline CDR1 and CDR2: MNHNY and SVGAGI (reference sequence). The CDR3 contains 15 residues. Written as DNA, the CDR3 is TGTGCCAGCAGTTCCCCACTGACAACTAATGAAAAACTGTTTTTT. Residues: CASSSPLTTNEKLFF.

The genes are TRBV4-1 and TRBJ1-1; TRBD1 agrees at 7 bases. The CDR3 is 15 residues long. Looked up from germline, CDR1 is MGHRA and CDR2 is YSYEKL. The ends lost 1 base at V and 3 bases at J; junction bases unmatched: 5. The chain's CDR3 is CASSQVDRADTEAFF. In DNA form, the CDR3 reads TGCGCCAGCAGCCAAGTTGACAGGGCCGACACTGAAGCTTTCTTT.

The chain links TRBV5-4 to TRBJ1-6, with a tentative D call TRBD1 (5 bases). Trimming shortened V by 4 bases and J by 7 bases, and 18 bases separated the two germline ends. Germline V gene sequence: CDR1 SGHNT, CDR2 YYREEE (reference sequence). This CDR3 is 16 amino acids long. The CDR3 loop reads CASSLSRGQDNSPLHF. In DNA form, the CDR3 reads TGTGCCAGCAGCCTTAGTAGGGGCCAGGACAATTCACCCCTCCACTTT.

This clone has just one count. The chain links TRBV7-6 to TRBJ2-1; 10 bases are shared with TRBD2. The CDR3 runs 16 residues. Trimming removed 6 bases from V and 4 bases from J; junction bases left unmatched: 9. Germline CDR1 and CDR2: SGHVS and FNYEAQ. The CDR3: CASRRLAGSTYNEQFF. The CDR3 bases are TGTGCCAGCAGGAGACTAGCGGGTTCCACATACAATGAGCAGTTCTTC.

The chain has TRBV28 and TRBJ1-2, with D hard to call. The length of the CDR3 is 11 residues. V shed 6 bases and J shed 10 bases, with 12 bases lying between them. Looked up from germline, CDR1 is MDHEN and CDR2 is SYDVKM. CDR3 region: CASSSPPFYTF. CDR3 nucleotide sequence: TGTGCCAGCAGCTCCCCCCCCTTCTACACCTTC.

The chain recombines TRBV20-1 with TRBJ1-3, with no clear D. The ends were cut back, 3 bases at V and 0 bases at J, with 3 bases in the middle. The germline V gene has CDR1 DFQATT and CDR2 SNEGSKA (reference sequence). The CDR3 spans 12 residues. The CDR3 coding sequence is TGCAGTGCTAGTCTCTCTGGAAACACCATATATTTT. Translation: CSASLSGNTIYF.

The CDR3 protein is CASSSLGTGAYEQYF. The CDR3 DNA reads TGTGCCAGCAGTTCCCTAGGGACAGGGGCCTACGAGCAGTACTTC. This chain connects TRBV7-6 to TRBJ2-7, with 10 bases fitting TRBD1. This CDR3 spans 15 amino acids. After removal of 6 bases from V and 2 bases from J, the junction contained 7 bases not matched to a gene. Germline values: CDR1 SGHVS, CDR2 FNYEAQ.

This chain links TRBV28 with TRBJ1-6, with D hard to call. V lost 6 bases, J lost 0 bases, and 18 bases lay in between. This CDR3 is built from 18 residues. Germline CDR1 MDHEN, CDR2 SYDVKM. The DNA of the CDR3 is TGTGCCAGCAGCGGTCCGGCGGCAACGTCCTCCTATAATTCACCCCTCCACTTT. Translating it yields CASSGPAATSSYNSPLHF.

The chain links TRBV4-2 to TRBJ2-5; 8 nucleotides agree with TRBD1. This CDR3 spans 16 amino acids. CDR1 LGHNA and CDR2 YNFKEQ come from the germline V gene. V dropped 0 bases and J dropped 5; count of bases not matched to a gene: 8. CDR3 bases: TGTGCCAGCAGCCAAGAGATTCAGGGGGCGTGGGAGACCCAGTACTTC. The encoded protein is CASSQEIQGAWETQYF.

The chain couples TRBV5-1 to TRBJ2-5, with D unresolved. Germline V gene lookup returns CDR1 SGHRS and CDR2 YFSETQ. The CDR3 runs to 14 residues. V lost 3 bases to trimming and J lost 0 bases, with 9 bases between them. The CDR3 protein is CASSWWRDQETQYF. The DNA of the CDR3 is TGCGCCAGCAGCTGGTGGAGAGACCAAGAGACCCAGTACTTC. Complete variable domain (other parts from reference TRBV5-1 and TRBJ2-5): KAGVTQTPRYLIKTRGQQVTLSCSPISGHRSVSWYQQTPGQGLQFLFEYFSETQRNKGNFPGRFSGRQFSNSRSEMNVSTLELGDSALYLCASSWWRDQETQYFGPGTRLLVL.

The chain links TRBV4-3 to TRBJ1-5, with D hard to call. V lost 1 base to trimming and J lost 0 bases, with 7 bases between them. Germline CDR1 is LGHNA and CDR2 is YSLEER. The CDR3 has 15 residues. As DNA, the CDR3 is TGCGCCAGCAGCCAAGGGAGCGGTAGCAATCAGCCCCAGCATTTT. Encoded protein: CASSQGSGSNQPQHF.

This clone was counted a single time. The chain has TRBV15 and TRBJ1-4; D not resolved. This CDR3 is 16 amino acids long. Trimming stripped 0 bases from V and 3 bases from J, with 11 bases between. CDR1 and CDR2 from the germline V gene are LNHNV and YYDKDF (reference sequence). The CDR3 sequence: CATSREAVGSNEKLFF. CDR3 DNA: TGTGCCACCAGCAGAGAAGCGGTAGGGTCTAATGAAAAACTGTTTTTT.

This chain joins TRBV3-1 (or the pseudogene TRBV3-2) and TRBJ1-4; perhaps TRBD1 as D (5 bases). Trimming cost V 1 base and J 5 bases, with 14 bases left between them. The CDR3 is 16 residues long. The germline gives CDR1 LGHDT, CDR2 YNNKEL (reference sequence). CDR3 region: CASSQVAGSPNEKLFF. CDR3 in DNA: TGTGCCAGCAGCCAAGTTGCAGGGTCCCCCAATGAAAAACTGTTTTTT.

The V and J genes are TRBV3-1 (or the pseudogene TRBV3-2) and TRBJ1-6; maybe TRBD1 (6 bases). The V end lost 1 base, the J end lost 4 bases, and 11 bases lay between the germline ends. Germline loops: CDR1 LGHDT, CDR2 YNNKEL (reference sequence). The CDR3 spans 16 residues. The CDR3 nucleotides read TGTGCCAGCAGCCAAGTAGGCGACAGGTATAATTCACCCCTCCACTTT. Translated, it gives CASSQVGDRYNSPLHF.

The chain uses TRBV13 and TRBJ1-3; 7 bases are shared with TRBD1. This CDR3 contains 15 residues. Unmatched junction bases numbered 7, after V lost 4 bases and J lost 4 bases. The V gene's germline CDR1 is PRHDT and CDR2 FYEKMQ (reference sequence). The DNA of the CDR3 is TGTGCCAGCAGCTCGCAGGGGGGACCCGGAAACACCATATATTTT. Translation gives CASSSQGGPGNTIYF.